This T cell receptor (beta chain) was observed in a study of cytomegalovirus exposure and HLA in healthy donors. The V gene's germline CDR1 is MNHEY and CDR2 SMNVEV (reference sequence). With 3 bases removed from V and 2 bases from J, the gap between germline ends came to 13 bases. This CDR3 spans 15 amino acids. This clone was recorded only once. The PCR contained 60 Vbeta and 13 Jbeta primers. TCRdb's table, derived via immunoSEQ multiplex PCR, lists solely in-frame clones and lacks some. This table holds approximately 74,000 clones, 70% to 85% found once. The chain links TRBV27 to TRBJ2-5; D possibly corresponds to TRBD1 (6 bases). The sequence was collected from a man between 60 and 70 years old in good health and CMV-seropositive. Sequenced input: PBMCs. CDR3 in DNA: TGTGCCAGCAGTTTCAGGGGCGCGGGTCAAGAGACCCAGTACTTC. Translation: CASSFRGAGQETQYF.